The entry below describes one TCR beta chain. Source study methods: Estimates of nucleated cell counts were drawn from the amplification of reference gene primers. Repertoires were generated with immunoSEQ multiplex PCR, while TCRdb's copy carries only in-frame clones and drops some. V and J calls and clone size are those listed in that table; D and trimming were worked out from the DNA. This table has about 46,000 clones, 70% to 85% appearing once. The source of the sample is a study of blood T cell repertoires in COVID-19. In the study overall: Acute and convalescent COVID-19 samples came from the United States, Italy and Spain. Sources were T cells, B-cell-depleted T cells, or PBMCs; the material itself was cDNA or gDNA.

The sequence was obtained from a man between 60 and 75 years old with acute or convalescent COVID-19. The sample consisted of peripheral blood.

DNA of the CDR3: TGCGCCAGCAGCTTGGGTGGGACAGGGGACTATGGCTACACCTTC. Protein sequence: CASSLGGTGDYGYTF. V and J are TRBV5-1 and TRBJ1-2; 10 nucleotides agree with TRBD1. The germline V gene encodes CDR1 SGHRS and CDR2 YFSETQ. With 0 bases clipped from V and 3 bases from J, the junction kept 2 bases outside the gene matches. The CDR3 loop spans 15 amino acids.